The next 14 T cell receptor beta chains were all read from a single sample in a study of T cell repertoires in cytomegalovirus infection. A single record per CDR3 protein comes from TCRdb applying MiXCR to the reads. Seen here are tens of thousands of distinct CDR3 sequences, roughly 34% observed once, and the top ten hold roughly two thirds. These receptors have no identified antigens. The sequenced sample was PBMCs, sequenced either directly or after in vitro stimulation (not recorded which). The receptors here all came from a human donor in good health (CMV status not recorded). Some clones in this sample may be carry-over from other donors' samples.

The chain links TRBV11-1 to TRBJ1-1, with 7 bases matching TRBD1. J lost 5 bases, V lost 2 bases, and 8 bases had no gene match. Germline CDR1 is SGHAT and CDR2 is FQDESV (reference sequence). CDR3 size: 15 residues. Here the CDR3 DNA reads TGTGCCAGCAGCTTAACAGGGGTGGTATGGACTGAAGCTTTCTTT. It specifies CASSLTGVVWTEAFF.

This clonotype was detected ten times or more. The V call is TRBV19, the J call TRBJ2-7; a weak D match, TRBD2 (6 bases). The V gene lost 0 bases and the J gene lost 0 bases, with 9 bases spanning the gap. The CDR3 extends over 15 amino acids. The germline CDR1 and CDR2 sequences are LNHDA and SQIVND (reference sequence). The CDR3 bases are TGTGCCAGTAGTATAGATGGGGGGATCTCCTACGAGCAGTACTTC. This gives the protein CASSIDGGISYEQYF. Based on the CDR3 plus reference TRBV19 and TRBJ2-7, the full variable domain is DGGITQSPKYLFRKEGQNVTLSCEQNLNHDAMYWYRQDPGQGLRLIYYSQIVNDFQKGDIAEGYSVSREKKESFPLTVTSAQKNPTAFYLCASSIDGGISYEQYFGPGTRLTVT.

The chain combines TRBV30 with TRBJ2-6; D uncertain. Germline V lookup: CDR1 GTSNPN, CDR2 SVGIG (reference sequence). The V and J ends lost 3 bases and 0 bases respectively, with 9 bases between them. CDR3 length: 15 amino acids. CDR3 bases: TGTGCCTGGAGGGGATCGGGCTCTGGGGCCAACGTCCTGACTTTC. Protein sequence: CAWRGSGSGANVLTF.

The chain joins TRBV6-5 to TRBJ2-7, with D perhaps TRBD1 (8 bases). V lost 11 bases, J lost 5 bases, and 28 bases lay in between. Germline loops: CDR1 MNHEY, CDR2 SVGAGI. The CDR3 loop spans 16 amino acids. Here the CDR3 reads CAGGEERDRLTHEQYF. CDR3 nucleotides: TGTGCCGGGGGGGAAGAAAGGGACAGGTTAACCCACGAGCAGTACTTC.

CDR3 amino acids: CASSPGTANSYEQYF. The DNA of the CDR3 is TGTGCCAGCAGCCCCGGGACAGCTAACTCCTACGAGCAGTACTTC. V is TRBV6-6 and J is TRBJ2-7; 7 positions match TRBD1. Germline V gene data show CDR1 as MNHNY and CDR2 as SVGAGI (reference sequence). CDR3 length: 15 residues. Trimming at V came to 6 bases and at J to 0 bases, leaving 8 bases not matched to a gene.

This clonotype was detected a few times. The CDR3 DNA follows: TGTGCCAGCAGCCAAATTATCAGTCAGAACACTGAAGCTTTCTTT. Residues: CASSQIISQNTEAFF. The chain employs TRBV7-6 and TRBJ1-1, with D uncertain. The CDR3 is 15 amino acids. V was pared by 5 bases and J by 1 base, with 14 bases between. The germline CDR1 and CDR2 sequences are SGHVS and FNYEAQ.

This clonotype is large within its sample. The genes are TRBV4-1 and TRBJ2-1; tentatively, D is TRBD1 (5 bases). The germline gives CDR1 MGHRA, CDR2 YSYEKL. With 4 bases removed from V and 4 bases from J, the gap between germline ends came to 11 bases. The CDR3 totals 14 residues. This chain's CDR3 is CASSRAAGYNEQFF. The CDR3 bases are TGCGCCAGCAGCCGGGCGGCAGGGTACAATGAGCAGTTCTTC.

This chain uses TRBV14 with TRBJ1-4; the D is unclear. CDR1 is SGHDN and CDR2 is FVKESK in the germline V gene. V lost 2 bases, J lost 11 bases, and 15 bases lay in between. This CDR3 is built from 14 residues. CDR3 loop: CASSQRDNTQKLFF. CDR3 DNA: TGTGCCAGCAGCCAAAGGGATAATACACAGAAACTGTTTTTT.

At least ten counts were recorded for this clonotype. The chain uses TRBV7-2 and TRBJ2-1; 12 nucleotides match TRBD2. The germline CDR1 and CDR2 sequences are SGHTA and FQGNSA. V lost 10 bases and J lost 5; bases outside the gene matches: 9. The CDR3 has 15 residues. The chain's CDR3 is CATETSGRMHNEQFF. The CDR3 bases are TGTGCCACCGAGACTAGCGGGAGAATGCACAATGAGCAGTTCTTC. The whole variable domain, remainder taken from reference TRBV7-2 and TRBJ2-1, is GAGVSQSPSNKVTEKGKDVELRCDPISGHTALYWYRQSLGQGLEFLIYFQGNSAPDKSGLPSDRFSAERTGGSVSTLTIQRTQQEDSAVYLCATETSGRMHNEQFFGPGTRLTVL.

The CDR3 nucleotides are TGTGCCAGCAGTGAGTGGAGGGGGAATGGCTACACCTTC. Residues: CASSEWRGNGYTF. The gene calls are TRBV6-1 and TRBJ1-2, with D tentatively TRBD1 (6 bases). Per the germline V gene, CDR1 is MNHNS and CDR2 is SASEGT. This CDR3 is built from 13 residues. V was pared by 3 bases and J by 6 bases, with 11 bases between.

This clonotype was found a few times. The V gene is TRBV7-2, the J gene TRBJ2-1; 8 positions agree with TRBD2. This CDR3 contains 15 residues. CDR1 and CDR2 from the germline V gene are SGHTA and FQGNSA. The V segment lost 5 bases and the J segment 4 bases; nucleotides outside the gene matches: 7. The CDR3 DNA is TGTGCCAGCAGCCTTACGGGGGGGACTTACAATGAGCAGTTCTTC. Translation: CASSLTGGTYNEQFF.

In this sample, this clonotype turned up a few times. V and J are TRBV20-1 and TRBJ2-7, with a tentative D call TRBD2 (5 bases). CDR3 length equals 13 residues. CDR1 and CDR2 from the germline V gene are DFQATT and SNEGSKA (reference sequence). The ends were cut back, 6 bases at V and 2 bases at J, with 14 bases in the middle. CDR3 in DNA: TGCAGTGCCCATCGCGGAGGCACCTACGAGCAGTACTTC. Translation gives CSAHRGGTYEQYF.

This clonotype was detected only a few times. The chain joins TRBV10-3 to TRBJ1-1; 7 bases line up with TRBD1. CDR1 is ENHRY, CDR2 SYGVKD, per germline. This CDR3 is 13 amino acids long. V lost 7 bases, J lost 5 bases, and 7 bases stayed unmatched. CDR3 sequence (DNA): TGTGCCATCAAACGACAGGGTCAAACTGAAGCTTTCTTT. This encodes CAIKRQGQTEAFF.

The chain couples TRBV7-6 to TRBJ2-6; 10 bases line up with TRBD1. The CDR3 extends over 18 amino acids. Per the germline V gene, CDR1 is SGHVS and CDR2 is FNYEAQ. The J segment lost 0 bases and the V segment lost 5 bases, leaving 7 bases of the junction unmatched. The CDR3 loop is CASSQPGQGTSGANVLTF. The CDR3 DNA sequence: TGTGCCAGCAGCCAACCGGGACAGGGGACCTCTGGGGCCAACGTCCTGACTTTC. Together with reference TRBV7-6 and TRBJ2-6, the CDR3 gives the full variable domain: GAGVSQSPRYKVTKRGQDVALRCDPISGHVSLYWYRQALGQGPEFLTYFNYEAQQDKSGLPNDRFSAERPEGSISTLTIQRTEQRDSAMYRCASSQPGQGTSGANVLTFGAGSRLTVL.